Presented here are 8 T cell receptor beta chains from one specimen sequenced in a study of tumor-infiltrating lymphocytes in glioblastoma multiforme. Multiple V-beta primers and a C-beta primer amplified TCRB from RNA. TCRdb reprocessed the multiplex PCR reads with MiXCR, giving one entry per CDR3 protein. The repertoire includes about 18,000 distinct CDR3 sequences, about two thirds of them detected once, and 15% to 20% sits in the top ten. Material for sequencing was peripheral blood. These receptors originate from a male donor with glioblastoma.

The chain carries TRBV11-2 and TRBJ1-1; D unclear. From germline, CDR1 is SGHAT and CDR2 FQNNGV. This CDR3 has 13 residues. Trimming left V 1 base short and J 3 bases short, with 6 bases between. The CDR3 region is CASSLARYTEAFF. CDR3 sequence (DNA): TGTGCCAGCAGCTTAGCAAGGTACACTGAAGCTTTCTTT.

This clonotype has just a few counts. The CDR3 protein is CSASRRESGNEQFF. CDR3 sequence (DNA): TGCAGTGCTAGTAGGCGGGAGTCAGGCAATGAGCAGTTCTTC. The chain couples TRBV20-1 to TRBJ2-1; 7 bases match TRBD2. The V gene's germline CDR1 is DFQATT and CDR2 SNEGSKA (reference sequence). The CDR3 covers 14 residues. V was clipped by 3 bases and J by 6 bases; unmatched bases: 8.

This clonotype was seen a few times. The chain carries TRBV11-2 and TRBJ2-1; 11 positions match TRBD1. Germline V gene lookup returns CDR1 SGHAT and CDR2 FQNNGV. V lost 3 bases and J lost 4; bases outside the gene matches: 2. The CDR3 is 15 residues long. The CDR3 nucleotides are TGTGCCAGCAGCTTGGGACAGGGGGGATACAATGAGCAGTTCTTC. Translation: CASSLGQGGYNEQFF.

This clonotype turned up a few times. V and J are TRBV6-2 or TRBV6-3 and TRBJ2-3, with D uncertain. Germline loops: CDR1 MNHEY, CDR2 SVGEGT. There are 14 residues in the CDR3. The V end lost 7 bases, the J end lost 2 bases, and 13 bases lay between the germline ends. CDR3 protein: CASNTTPNTDTQYF. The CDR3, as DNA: TGTGCCAGCAACACGACACCGAACACAGATACGCAGTATTTT.

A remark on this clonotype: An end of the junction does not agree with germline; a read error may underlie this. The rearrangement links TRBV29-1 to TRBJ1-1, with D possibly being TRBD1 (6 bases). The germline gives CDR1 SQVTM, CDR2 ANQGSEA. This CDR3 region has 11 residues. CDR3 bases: TGCAGCGCTTCTAGGGACACTGAAGCCTTCTTT. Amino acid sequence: CSASRDTEAFF.

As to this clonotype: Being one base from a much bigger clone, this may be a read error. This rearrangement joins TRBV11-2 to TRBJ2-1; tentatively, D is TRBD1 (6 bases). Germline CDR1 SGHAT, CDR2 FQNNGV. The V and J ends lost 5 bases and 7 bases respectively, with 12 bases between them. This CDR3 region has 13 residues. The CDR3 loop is CASSRDRRNEQFF. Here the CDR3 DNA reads TGTGCCAGCAGCCGCGACAGGCGGAATGAGCAGTTCTTC.

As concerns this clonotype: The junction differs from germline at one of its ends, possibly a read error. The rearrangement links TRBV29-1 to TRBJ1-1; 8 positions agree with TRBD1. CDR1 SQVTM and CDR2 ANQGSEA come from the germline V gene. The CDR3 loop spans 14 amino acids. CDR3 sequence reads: CSVPDRAMNTEAFF. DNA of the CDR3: TGCAGCGTTCCGGACAGGGCAATGAACACTGAAGCCTTCTTT.

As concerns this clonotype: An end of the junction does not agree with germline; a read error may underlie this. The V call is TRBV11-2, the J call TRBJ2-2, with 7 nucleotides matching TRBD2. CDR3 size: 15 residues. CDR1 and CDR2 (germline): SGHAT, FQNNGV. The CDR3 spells CASSLVWGGAGELSF. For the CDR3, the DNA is TGTGCTAGCAGCTTAGTTTGGGGAGGGGCCGGGGAGCTGTCTTTC.